The clone carrying this T cell receptor (beta chain) has a count of ten or more. For donors with ophthalmopathy, the disease showed moderate-to-severe activity, reached CAS ≥3 and NOSPECS ≥4, and had lasted under 3 months. The TCR beta CDR3 regions underwent amplification from RNA transcripts. Second-round multiplex PCR followed a first-round RT-PCR using HTBI primers. TCRdb independently ran MiXCR on the multiplex PCR reads; one entry per CDR3 protein. The table records approximately 640,000 distinct CDR3 sequences, about two fifths of them present only once. This sample was taken from a study of Graves' ophthalmopathy and Graves' hyperthyroidism. Trimming removed 2 bases from V and 0 bases from J, with 10 bases in between. The CDR3 spans 15 residues. Germline loops: CDR1 SNHLY, CDR2 FYNNEI.

The sequence was collected from an adult man with Graves' ophthalmopathy. The V call is TRBV2, the J call TRBJ2-5; D remains unclear. The material sequenced was peripheral blood. The CDR3 spells CASSEIGSNQETQYF. CDR3 bases: TGTGCCAGCAGTGAAATCGGATCCAACCAAGAGACCCAGTACTTC. The whole variable domain, remainder taken from reference TRBV2 and TRBJ2-5, is EPEVTQTPSHQVTQMGQEVILRCVPISNHLYFYWYRQILGQKVEFLVSFYNNEISEKSEIFDDQFSVERPDGSNFTLKIRSTKLEDSAMYFCASSEIGSNQETQYFGPGTRLLVL.